This TCR beta chain was profiled in a study of T-cell memory formation after mild COVID-19. Study conclusions and caveats: Clones shrinking between day 15 and 85 showed a balanced CD4/CD8 split, and those that grew later tilted toward CD4+. Of the contracting clones, CD4+ ones lay mainly in CM and EM, and CD8+ ones in EMRA.

V lost 0 bases to trimming and J lost 0 bases, with 10 bases between them. This CDR3 has 15 residues. Germline-derived CDR1 and CDR2 are SGHRS and YFSETQ. This clonotype has a handful of counts. What it binds is not known. TCRdb called the 5' RACE reads again in MiXCR, with one record for every CDR3 protein. The sample shows approximately 210,000 distinct CDR3 sequences, roughly 18% of them seen only once. This chain joins TRBV5-1 and TRBJ2-7; D may match TRBD1 or TRBD2 (6 bases each). Sequenced input: PBMCs or a T cell subset sorted from them (not recorded which). This clonotype originated in an adult woman who had mild COVID-19 (a few samples of this study predate the infection). Cell type and time point are not known. CDR3 loop: CASSLESGASYEQYF. CDR3 in DNA: TGCGCCAGCAGCTTGGAGTCGGGGGCCTCCTACGAGCAGTACTTC.